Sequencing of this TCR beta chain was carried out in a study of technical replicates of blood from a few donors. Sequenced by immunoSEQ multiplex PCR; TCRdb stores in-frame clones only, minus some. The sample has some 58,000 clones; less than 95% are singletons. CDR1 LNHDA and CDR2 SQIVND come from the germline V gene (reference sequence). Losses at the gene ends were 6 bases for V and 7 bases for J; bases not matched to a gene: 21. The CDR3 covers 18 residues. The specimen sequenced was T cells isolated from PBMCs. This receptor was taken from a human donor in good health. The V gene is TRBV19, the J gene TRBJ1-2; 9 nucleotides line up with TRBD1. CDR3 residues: CASSRDQLDTGTGSGYTF. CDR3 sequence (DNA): TGTGCCAGTAGCCGAGACCAACTCGATACCGGGACAGGGTCTGGCTACACCTTC.